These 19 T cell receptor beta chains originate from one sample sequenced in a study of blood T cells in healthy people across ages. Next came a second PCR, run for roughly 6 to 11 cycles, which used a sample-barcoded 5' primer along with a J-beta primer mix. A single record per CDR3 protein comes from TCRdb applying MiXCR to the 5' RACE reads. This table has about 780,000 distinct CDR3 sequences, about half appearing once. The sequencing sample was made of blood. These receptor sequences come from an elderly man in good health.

The CDR3 here is CASTPAGRTDTQYF. As DNA, the CDR3 is TGTGCCAGCACCCCTGCGGGACGCACAGATACGCAGTATTTT. J is TRBJ2-3 and V is TRBV27; D is possibly TRBD2 (6 bases). Germline values: CDR1 MNHEY, CDR2 SMNVEV (reference sequence). Trimming left V 7 bases short and J 1 base short, with 12 bases between. This CDR3 region has 14 residues.

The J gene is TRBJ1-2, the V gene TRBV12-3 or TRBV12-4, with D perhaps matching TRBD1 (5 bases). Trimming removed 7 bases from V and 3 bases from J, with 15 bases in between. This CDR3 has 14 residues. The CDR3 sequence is CASTWAQGYYGYTF. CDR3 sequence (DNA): TGTGCCAGCACCTGGGCGCAGGGCTACTATGGCTACACCTTC.

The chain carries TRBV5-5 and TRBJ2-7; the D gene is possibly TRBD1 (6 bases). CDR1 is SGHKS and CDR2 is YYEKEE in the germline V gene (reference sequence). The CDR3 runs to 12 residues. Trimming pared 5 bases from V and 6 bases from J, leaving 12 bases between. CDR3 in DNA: TGTGCCAGCAGTTCAGGGGAAAGCGAGCAGTACTTC. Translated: CASSSGESEQYF.

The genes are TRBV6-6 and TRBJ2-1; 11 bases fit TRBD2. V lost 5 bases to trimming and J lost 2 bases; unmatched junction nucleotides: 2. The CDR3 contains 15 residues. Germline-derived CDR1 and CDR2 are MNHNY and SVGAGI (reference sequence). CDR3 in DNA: TGTGCCAGCAGTACACTAGCGGGGGCCTACAATGAGCAGTTCTTC. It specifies CASSTLAGAYNEQFF.

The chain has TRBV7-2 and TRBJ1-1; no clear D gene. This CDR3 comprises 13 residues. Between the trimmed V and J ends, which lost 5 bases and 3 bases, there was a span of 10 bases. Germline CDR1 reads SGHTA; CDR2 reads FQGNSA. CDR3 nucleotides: TGTGCCAGCAGCCAAAGGAGTTACACTGAAGCTTTCTTT. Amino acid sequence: CASSQRSYTEAFF. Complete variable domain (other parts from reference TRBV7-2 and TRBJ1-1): GAGVSQSPSNKVTEKGKDVELRCDPISGHTALYWYRQSLGQGLEFLIYFQGNSAPDKSGLPSDRFSAERTGGSVSTLTIQRTQQEDSAVYLCASSQRSYTEAFFGQGTRLTVV.

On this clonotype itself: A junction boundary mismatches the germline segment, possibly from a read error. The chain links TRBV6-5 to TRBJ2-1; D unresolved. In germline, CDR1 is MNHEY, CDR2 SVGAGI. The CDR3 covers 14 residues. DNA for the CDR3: TGTGCCAGCAGAACGGGCGCTCATAGGAATGTGCAGTTCTTC. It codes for CASRTGAHRNVQFF.

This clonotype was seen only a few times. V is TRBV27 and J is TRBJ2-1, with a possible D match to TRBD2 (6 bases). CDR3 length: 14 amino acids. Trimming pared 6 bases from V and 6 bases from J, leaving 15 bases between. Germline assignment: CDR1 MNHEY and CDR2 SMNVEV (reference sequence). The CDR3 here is CASSRGMPLNEQFF. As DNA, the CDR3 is TGTGCCAGCAGCCGGGGGATGCCTCTCAATGAGCAGTTCTTC.

CDR3 loop: CASSQYPNEQFF. CDR3 sequence (DNA): TGTGCCAGCAGTCAATACCCCAATGAGCAGTTCTTC. J is TRBJ2-1 and V is TRBV3-1, with D unresolved. Germline-derived CDR1 and CDR2 are LGHDT and YNNKEL (reference sequence). This CDR3 is 12 amino acids long. Trimming took off 6 bases at V and 6 bases at J, with 9 bases between the two ends.

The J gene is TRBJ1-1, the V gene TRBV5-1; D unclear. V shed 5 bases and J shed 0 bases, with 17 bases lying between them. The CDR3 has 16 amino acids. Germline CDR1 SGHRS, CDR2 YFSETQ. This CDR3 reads CASSIGGFRMNTEAFF. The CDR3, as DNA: TGCGCCAGCAGTATCGGAGGGTTCCGAATGAACACTGAAGCTTTCTTT.

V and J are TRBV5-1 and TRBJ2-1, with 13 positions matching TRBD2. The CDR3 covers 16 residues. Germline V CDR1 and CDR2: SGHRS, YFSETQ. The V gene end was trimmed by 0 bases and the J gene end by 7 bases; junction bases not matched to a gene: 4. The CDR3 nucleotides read TGCGCCAGCAGCTTGGGGACTAGCGGGAGAGTTAATGAGCAGTTCTTC. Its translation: CASSLGTSGRVNEQFF.

The CDR3 bases are TGTGCCAGCAGCCTCGATGGGACATCCACCTACGAGCAGTACTTC. Amino acids: CASSLDGTSTYEQYF. This chain links TRBV3-1 with TRBJ2-7; perhaps TRBD1 as D (6 bases). Trimming cost V 4 bases and J 2 bases, with 15 bases left between them. The CDR3 extends over 15 amino acids. CDR1 is LGHDT, CDR2 YNNKEL, per germline (reference sequence).

The CDR3 reads CSIGIPGRNTGELFF. The CDR3 region has the DNA TGCAGCATCGGAATTCCCGGGAGGAACACCGGGGAGCTGTTTTTT. V and J are TRBV29-1 and TRBJ2-2; D possibly corresponds to TRBD2 (6 bases). Germline V gene data show CDR1 as SQVTM and CDR2 as ANQGSEA. The CDR3 spans 15 residues. The V end lost 8 bases, the J end lost 1 base, and 17 bases lay between the germline ends.

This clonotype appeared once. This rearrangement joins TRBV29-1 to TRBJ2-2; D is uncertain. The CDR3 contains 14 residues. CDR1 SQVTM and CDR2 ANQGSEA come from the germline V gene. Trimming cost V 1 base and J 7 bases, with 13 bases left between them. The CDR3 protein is CSVEVSVQGGELFF. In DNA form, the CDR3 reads TGCAGCGTTGAAGTTTCTGTCCAAGGCGGGGAGCTGTTTTTT.

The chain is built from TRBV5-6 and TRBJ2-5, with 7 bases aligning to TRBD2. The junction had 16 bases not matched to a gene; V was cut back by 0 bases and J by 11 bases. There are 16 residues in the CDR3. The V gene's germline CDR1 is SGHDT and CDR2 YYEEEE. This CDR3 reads CASSLDRGSLYNEQYF. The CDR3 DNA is TGTGCCAGCAGCTTGGATCGCGGGAGTCTCTACAATGAGCAGTACTTC.

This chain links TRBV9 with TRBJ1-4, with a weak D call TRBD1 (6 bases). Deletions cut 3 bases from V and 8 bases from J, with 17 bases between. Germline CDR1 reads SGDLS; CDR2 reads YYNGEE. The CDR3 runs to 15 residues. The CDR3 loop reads CASSAYQGREEKLFF. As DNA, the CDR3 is TGTGCCAGCAGCGCATACCAGGGGAGGGAAGAAAAACTGTTTTTT. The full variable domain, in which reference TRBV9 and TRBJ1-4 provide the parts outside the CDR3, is DSGVTQTPKHLITATGQRVTLRCSPRSGDLSVYWYQQSLDQGLQFLIQYYNGEERAKGNILERFSAQQFPDLHSELNLSSLELGDSALYFCASSAYQGREEKLFFGSGTQLSVL.

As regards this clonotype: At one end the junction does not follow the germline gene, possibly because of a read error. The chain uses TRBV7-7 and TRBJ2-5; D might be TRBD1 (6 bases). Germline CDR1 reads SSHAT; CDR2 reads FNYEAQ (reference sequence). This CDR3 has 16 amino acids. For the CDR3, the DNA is TGTGCTAGCAGCTTATCCACAGGGCCACCTACAGAGACCCAGTACTTC. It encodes CASSLSTGPPTETQYF.

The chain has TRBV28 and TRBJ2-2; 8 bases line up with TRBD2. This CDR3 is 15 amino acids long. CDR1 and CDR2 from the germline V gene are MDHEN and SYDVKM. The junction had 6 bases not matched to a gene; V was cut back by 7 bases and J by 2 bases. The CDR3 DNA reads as TGTGCCAGCACAAAAAGCGGGAGTAACACCGGGGAGCTGTTTTTT. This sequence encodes CASTKSGSNTGELFF. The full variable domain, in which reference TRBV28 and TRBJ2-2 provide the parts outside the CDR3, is DVKVTQSSRYLVKRTGEKVFLECVQDMDHENMFWYRQDPGLGLRLIYFSYDVKMKEKGDIPEGYSVSREKKERFSLILESASTNQTSMYLCASTKSGSNTGELFFGEGSRLTVL.

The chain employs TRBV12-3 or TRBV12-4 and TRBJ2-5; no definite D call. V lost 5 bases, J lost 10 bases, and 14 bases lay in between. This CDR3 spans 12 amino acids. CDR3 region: CASSLVDGRQYF. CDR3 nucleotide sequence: TGTGCCAGCAGTCTAGTCGACGGGCGCCAGTACTTC.

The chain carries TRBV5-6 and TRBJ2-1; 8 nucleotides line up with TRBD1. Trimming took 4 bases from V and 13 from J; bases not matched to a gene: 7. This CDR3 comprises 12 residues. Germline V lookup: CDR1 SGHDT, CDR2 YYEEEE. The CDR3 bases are TGTGCCAGCAGCCGGACAGGGCGAGCCCAGTTCTTC. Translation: CASSRTGRAQFF.